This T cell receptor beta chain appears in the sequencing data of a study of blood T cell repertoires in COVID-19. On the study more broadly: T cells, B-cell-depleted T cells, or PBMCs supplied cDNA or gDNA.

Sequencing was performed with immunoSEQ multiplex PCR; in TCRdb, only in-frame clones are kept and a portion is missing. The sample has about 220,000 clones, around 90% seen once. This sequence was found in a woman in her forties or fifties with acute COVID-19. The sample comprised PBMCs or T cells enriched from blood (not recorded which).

The CDR3 nucleotides read TGTGCCAGCAGTTTCGGGTTGAGGGATGAAAAACTGTTTTTT. It is translated as CASSFGLRDEKLFF. The chain recombines TRBV28 with TRBJ1-4; D unclear. The CDR3 extends over 14 amino acids. V dropped 3 bases and J dropped 6 bases, with 11 bases sitting between them. Germline CDR1 reads MDHEN; CDR2 reads SYDVKM.